The 14 T cell receptor beta chains given below trace back to one sample, sequenced in a study of spatial heterogeneity in lung cancer. Whole-study findings and limits: Tumoral mutation counts were tracked by counts of expanded intratumoral alpha and beta TCRs.

Each CDR3 protein gets one entry after TCRdb re-called the 5' RACE reads with MiXCR. The sample records some 25,000 distinct CDR3 sequences, around 6.5% being singletons. The antigens for these receptors are not known. Time point meaning: sample taken at primary tumor resection. The sample was lung tumor tissue, taken at surgery. Receptor source: a male donor with early-stage non-small cell lung cancer.

This clonotype was detected many times. This chain uses TRBV10-3 with TRBJ1-5, with a tentative D call TRBD1 (6 bases). The CDR3 loop spans 13 amino acids. Trimming took 6 bases from V and 1 from J, leaving 7 bases between them. CDR1 and CDR2 (germline): ENHRY, SYGVKD. CDR3 bases: TGTGCCATCAGGGGGGCAAGCAATCAGCCCCAGCATTTT. Its translation: CAIRGASNQPQHF.

This clonotype was observed many times. DNA of the CDR3: TGTGCCAGCAGCGCTGGACAGTATACCTACGAGCAGTACTTC. It is translated as CASSAGQYTYEQYF. The chain combines TRBV7-8 with TRBJ2-7; D possibly corresponds to TRBD1 (6 bases). V gave up 5 bases and J gave up 2 bases, with 13 bases separating them. The CDR3 spans 14 residues. Germline assignment: CDR1 SGHVS and CDR2 FQNEAQ.

This clonotype has a handful of counts. The gene calls are TRBV24-1 and TRBJ2-1, with TRBD1 matching 10 bases. The CDR3 is made up of 16 amino acids. Germline CDR1 and CDR2: KGHDR and SFDVKD. With 5 bases clipped from V and 7 bases from J, the junction kept 10 bases outside the gene matches. CDR3 protein: CATSVPGQGVSNEQFF. The CDR3 nucleotides read TGTGCCACCAGTGTCCCTGGACAGGGGGTGAGTAATGAGCAGTTCTTC.

This clonotype has a count of ten or more. V gene TRBV11-2 combines with J gene TRBJ1-5, with D perhaps TRBD1 (6 bases). The CDR3 length is 15 residues. CDR1 is SGHAT, CDR2 FQNNGV, per germline. The V gene lost 8 bases and the J gene lost 5 bases, with 19 bases spanning the gap. The DNA for the CDR3 is TGTGCCAGCCCCGAAGGGGAGGGGGATTATCAGCCCCAGCATTTT. It yields the protein CASPEGEGDYQPQHF.

In this sample, this clonotype turned up many times. This rearrangement joins TRBV20-1 to TRBJ2-1; 8 nucleotides match TRBD2. V lost 7 bases to trimming and J lost 1 base; unmatched junction nucleotides: 12. Germline V gene lookup returns CDR1 DFQATT and CDR2 SNEGSKA (reference sequence). The CDR3 is made up of 16 amino acids. The CDR3 nucleotides are TGCAGTGGTAACCTCGCCGGGGGGGCTTCCTACAATGAGCAGTTCTTC. Its protein is CSGNLAGGASYNEQFF.

Comments on this clonotype: The junction differs from germline at one of its ends, possibly a read error. The chain employs TRBV2 and TRBJ2-3, with D unclear. Germline lookup yields CDR1 SNHLY and CDR2 FYNNEI. This CDR3 has 11 amino acids. CDR3 bases: TGCGCCAGCAGTGCAGTGGGTACGCAGTATTTT. This gives the protein CASSAVGTQYF.

This clonotype came up many times. The chain carries TRBV12-3 or TRBV12-4 and TRBJ1-5; D is unresolved. Trimming took 6 bases from V and 5 from J, leaving 11 bases between them. The CDR3 length is 13 residues. The CDR3 nucleotides read TGTGCCAGCAGACCCGGTGCCGATCAGCCCCAGCATTTT. Translating it yields CASRPGADQPQHF.

In this sample, this clonotype turned up a few times. This chain connects TRBV5-1 to TRBJ1-4; D is ambiguous. V was cut by 2 bases and J by 0 bases, with 11 bases left in between. CDR3 length: 16 amino acids. Germline V gives CDR1 SGHRS, CDR2 YFSETQ. The DNA of the CDR3 is TGCGCCAGCAGCTTTCAAACGCCGGCAACTAATGAAAAACTGTTTTTT. It specifies CASSFQTPATNEKLFF. Together with reference TRBV5-1 and TRBJ1-4, the CDR3 gives the full variable domain: KAGVTQTPRYLIKTRGQQVTLSCSPISGHRSVSWYQQTPGQGLQFLFEYFSETQRNKGNFPGRFSGRQFSNSRSEMNVSTLELGDSALYLCASSFQTPATNEKLFFGSGTQLSVL.

This clonotype was counted many times. The chain joins TRBV2 to TRBJ1-6, with no clear D. Trimming shortened V by 5 bases and J by 0 bases, and 14 bases separated the two germline ends. The CDR3 length is 17 residues. Per the germline V gene, CDR1 is SNHLY and CDR2 is FYNNEI. Written as DNA, the CDR3 is TGTGCCAGCAGTCGAAATGGCCTGAGCTCCTATAATTCACCCCTCCACTTT. Translation gives CASSRNGLSSYNSPLHF.

This clonotype was observed many times. The genes are TRBV5-6 and TRBJ1-2, with D maybe TRBD1 (5 bases). This CDR3 has 13 amino acids. Germline CDR1 is SGHDT and CDR2 is YYEEEE. The V and J ends lost 0 bases and 2 bases respectively, with 5 bases between them. As DNA, the CDR3 is TGTGCCAGCAGCTTGGACAGGAACTATGGCTACACCTTC. This encodes CASSLDRNYGYTF.

The rearrangement uses TRBV11-2 and TRBJ2-7; the match to TRBD2 covers 9 bases. Germline V gives CDR1 SGHAT, CDR2 FQNNGV. The junction had 8 bases not matched to a gene; V was cut back by 4 bases and J by 4 bases. This CDR3 is 15 amino acids long. The DNA for the CDR3 is TGTGCCAGCAGCTATACGGGACTAGCAATGTACGAGCAGTACTTC. Translation: CASSYTGLAMYEQYF.

This clonotype was seen many times. V is TRBV5-4 and J is TRBJ1-2; D not resolved. V gave up 4 bases and J gave up 6 bases, with 22 bases separating them. CDR3 length: 16 amino acids. Germline assignment: CDR1 SGHNT and CDR2 YYREEE (reference sequence). The CDR3 reads CASSLPTGPREDGYTF. The CDR3 DNA follows: TGTGCCAGCAGCCTGCCAACCGGGCCCCGAGAGGATGGCTACACCTTC.

This clonotype was detected ten times or more. This chain links TRBV27 with TRBJ2-3, with D hard to call. This CDR3 contains 14 residues. The germline V and J ends were trimmed by 9 bases and 2 bases, with 15 bases remaining between them. Germline-derived CDR1 and CDR2 are MNHEY and SMNVEV (reference sequence). CDR3 protein: CASRYRSPTDTQYF. CDR3 bases: TGTGCCAGTCGGTACAGAAGCCCCACAGATACGCAGTATTTT.

This clonotype was found many times. The chain uses TRBV5-1 and TRBJ2-5; maybe TRBD2 (5 bases). Per germline, CDR1 SGHRS and CDR2 YFSETQ. The length of the CDR3 is 14 residues. Trimming took 3 bases from V and 3 from J, leaving 12 bases between them. DNA of the CDR3: TGCGCCAGCAGCTATAACGGGATTGAAGAGACCCAGTACTTC. Residues: CASSYNGIEETQYF.